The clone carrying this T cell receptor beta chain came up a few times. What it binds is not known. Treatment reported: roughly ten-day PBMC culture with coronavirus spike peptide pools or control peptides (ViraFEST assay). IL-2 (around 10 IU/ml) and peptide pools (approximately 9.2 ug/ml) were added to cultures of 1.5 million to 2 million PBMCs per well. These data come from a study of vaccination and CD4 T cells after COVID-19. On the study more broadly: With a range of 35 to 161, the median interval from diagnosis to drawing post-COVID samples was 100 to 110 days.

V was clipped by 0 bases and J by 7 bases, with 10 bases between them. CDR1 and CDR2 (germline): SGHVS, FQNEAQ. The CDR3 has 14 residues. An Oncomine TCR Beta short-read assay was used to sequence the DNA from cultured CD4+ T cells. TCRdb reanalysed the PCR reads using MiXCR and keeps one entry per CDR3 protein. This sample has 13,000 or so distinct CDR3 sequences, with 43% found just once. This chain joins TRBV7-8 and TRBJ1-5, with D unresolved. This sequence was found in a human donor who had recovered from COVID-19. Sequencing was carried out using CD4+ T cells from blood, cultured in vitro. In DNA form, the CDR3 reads TGTGCCAGCAGCTTAGCGCAAGTCCGGCAGCCCCAGCATTTT. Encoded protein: CASSLAQVRQPQHF.